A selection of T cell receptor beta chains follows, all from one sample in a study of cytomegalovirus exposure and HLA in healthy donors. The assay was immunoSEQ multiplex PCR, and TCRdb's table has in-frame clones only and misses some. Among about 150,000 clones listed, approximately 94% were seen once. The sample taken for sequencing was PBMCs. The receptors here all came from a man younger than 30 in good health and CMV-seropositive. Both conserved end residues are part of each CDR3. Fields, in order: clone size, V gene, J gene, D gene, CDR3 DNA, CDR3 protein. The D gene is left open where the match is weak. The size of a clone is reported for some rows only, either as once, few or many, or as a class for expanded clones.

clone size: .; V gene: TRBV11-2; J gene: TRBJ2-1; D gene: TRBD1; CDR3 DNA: TGTGCCAGCAGCTCGGGACAGGGGGCTGTTGAGCAGTTCTTC; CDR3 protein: CASSSGQGAVEQFF
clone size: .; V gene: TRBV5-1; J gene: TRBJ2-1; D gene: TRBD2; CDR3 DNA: TGCGCCAGCAGCTTGGAACTAGCGGCCAATGAGCAGTTCTTC; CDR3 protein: CASSLELAANEQFF
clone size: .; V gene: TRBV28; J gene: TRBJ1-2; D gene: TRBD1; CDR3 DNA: TGTGCCAGCAGTTTAGGTCGGGACAGGGGGAACTATGGCTACACCTTC; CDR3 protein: CASSLGRDRGNYGYTF
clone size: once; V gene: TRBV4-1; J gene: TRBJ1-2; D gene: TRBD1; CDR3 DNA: TGCGCCAGCAGCCAAGGGATTGGTACAGGGGACCTTACTAACTATGGCTACACCTTC; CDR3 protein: CASSQGIGTGDLTNYGYTF
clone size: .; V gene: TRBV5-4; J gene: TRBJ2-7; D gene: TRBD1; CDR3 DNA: TGTGCCAGCAGCTTAAAGACAGGGGGCCACGAGCAGTACTTC; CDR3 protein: CASSLKTGGHEQYF
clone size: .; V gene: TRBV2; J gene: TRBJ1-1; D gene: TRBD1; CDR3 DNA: TGTGCCAGCACATCCGAGAGGGGGCTCTTGAACACTGAAGCTTTCTTT; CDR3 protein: CASTSERGLLNTEAFF
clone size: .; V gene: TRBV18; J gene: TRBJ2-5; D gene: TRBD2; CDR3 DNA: TGTGCCAGCTCACTAGCGGGAGACGATGAGACCCAGTACTTC; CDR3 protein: CASSLAGDDETQYF
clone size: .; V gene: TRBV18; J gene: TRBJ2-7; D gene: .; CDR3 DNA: TGTGCCAGCTCCCCTAGCTCCTACGAGCAGTACTTC; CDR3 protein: CASSPSSYEQYF
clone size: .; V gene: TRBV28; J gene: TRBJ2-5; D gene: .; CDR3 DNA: TGTGCCAGCACCCTCTCGGGGGGCGCAAAGACCCAGTACTTC; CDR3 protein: CASTLSGGAKTQYF
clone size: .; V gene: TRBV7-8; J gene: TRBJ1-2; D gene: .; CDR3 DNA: TGTGCCAGCAGCGCGTACAGGGTACCTAACTATGGCTACACCTTC; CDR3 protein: CASSAYRVPNYGYTF
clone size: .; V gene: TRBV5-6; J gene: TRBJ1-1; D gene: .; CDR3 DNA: TGTGCCAGCAGCTCTGGACGGGGAGCTTTCTTT; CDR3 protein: CASSSGRGAFF
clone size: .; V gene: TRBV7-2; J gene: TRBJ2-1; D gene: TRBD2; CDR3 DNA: TGTGCCAGCAGCTTTTGGACTAGCCTACCTCCGGTTAATGAGCAGTTCTTC; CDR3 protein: CASSFWTSLPPVNEQFF
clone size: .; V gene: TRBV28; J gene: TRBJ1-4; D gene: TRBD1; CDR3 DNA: TGTGCCAGCAGTTTATCGTCAGGGGGTAATGAAAAACTGTTTTTT; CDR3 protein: CASSLSSGGNEKLFF
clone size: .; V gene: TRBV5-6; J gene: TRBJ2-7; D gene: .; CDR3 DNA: TGTGCCAGCAGCTTCAAGCGTCTAGCCAGCTACGAGCAGTACTTC; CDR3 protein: CASSFKRLASYEQYF
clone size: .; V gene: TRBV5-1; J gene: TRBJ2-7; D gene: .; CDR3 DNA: TGCGCCAGCAGCTTGGAAGGGAGGTTAAGGTACTTC; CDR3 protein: CASSLEGRLRYF
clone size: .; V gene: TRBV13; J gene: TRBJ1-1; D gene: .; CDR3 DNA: TGTGCCAGCAGCTTTTCTCGAACGGAGGGGGAAGCTTTCTTT; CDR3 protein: CASSFSRTEGEAFF
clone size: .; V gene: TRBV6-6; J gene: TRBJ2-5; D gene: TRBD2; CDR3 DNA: TGTGCCAGCAGTTTCACATTAGCGGGACAAGAGACCCAGTACTTC; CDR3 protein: CASSFTLAGQETQYF
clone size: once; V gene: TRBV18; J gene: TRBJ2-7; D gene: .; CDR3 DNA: TGTGCCAGCTCAGTAGACAGTGTCTCCTACGAGCAGTACTTC; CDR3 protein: CASSVDSVSYEQYF
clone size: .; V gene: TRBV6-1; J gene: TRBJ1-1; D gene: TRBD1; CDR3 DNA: TGTGCCAGCAGGGACAGGGGGAACACTGAAGCTTTCTTT; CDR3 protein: CASRDRGNTEAFF
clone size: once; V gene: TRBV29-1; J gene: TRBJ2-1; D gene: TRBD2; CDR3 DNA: TGCAGCACTGGACTAGCGGGAGAGTGGAATGAGCAGTTCTTC; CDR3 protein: CSTGLAGEWNEQFF
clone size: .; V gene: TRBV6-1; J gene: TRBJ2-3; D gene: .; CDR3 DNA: TGTGCCAGCAGTGATCCCGGACTTAGCACAGATACGCAGTATTTT; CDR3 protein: CASSDPGLSTDTQYF
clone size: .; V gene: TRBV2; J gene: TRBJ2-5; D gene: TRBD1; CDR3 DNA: TGTGCCAGCAGCGCCGACAGGGGGGGCCAAGAGACCCAGTACTTC; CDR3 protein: CASSADRGGQETQYF
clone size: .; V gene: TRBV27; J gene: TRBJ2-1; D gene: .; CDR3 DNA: TGTGCCAGCAGCGGGTTAGGTCCCTACAATGAGCAGTTCTTC; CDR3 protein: CASSGLGPYNEQFF
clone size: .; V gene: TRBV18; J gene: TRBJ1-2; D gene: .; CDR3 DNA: TGTGCCAGCTCACCACGGGCCAGGGGTTATGGCTACACCTTC; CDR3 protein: CASSPRARGYGYTF
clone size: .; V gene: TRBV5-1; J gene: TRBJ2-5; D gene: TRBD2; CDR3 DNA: TGCGCCAGCACGGATAGCGGGAGGGCGGAGACCCAGTACTTC; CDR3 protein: CASTDSGRAETQYF
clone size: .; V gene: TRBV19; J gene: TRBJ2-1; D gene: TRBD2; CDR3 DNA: TGTGCCAGCCGACGAGGACTAGCGGGAGGGGTTGAGCAGTTCTTC; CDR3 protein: CASRRGLAGGVEQFF
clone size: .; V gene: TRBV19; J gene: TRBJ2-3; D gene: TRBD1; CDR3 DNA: TGTGCCAGTAGTATCCGGGACAGGGATTCGGATACGCAGTATTTT; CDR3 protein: CASSIRDRDSDTQYF
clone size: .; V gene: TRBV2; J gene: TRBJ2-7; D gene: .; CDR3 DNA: TGTGCCAGCAGTCGTAGCTCCTACGAGCAGTACTTC; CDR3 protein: CASSRSSYEQYF
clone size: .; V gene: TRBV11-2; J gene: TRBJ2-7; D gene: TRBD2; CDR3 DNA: TGTGCCAGCAGCGTCGGGACTAGCGGTTCCTACGAGCAGTACTTC; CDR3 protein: CASSVGTSGSYEQYF
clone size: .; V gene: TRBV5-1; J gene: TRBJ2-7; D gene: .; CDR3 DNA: TGCGCCAGCAGTCTAGAAGGCGAGCAGTACTTC; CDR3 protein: CASSLEGEQYF
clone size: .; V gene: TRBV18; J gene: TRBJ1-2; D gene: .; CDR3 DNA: TGTGCCAGCTCACCCCTAGGGGGTTCAGTTAATGGCTACACCTTC; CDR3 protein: CASSPLGGSVNGYTF
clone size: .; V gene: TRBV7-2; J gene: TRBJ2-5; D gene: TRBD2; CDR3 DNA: TGTGCCAGCAGCACTCCTATTAGCGGGGCGTACCAAGAGACCCAGTACTTC; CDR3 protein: CASSTPISGAYQETQYF
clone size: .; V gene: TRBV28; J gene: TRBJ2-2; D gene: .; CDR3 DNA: TGTGCCAGCAGTACACCCACCGGGGAGCTGTTTTTT; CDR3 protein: CASSTPTGELFF
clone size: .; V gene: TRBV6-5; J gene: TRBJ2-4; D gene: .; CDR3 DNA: TGTGCCAGCAGTTACGCAGGGTTTGCCAAAAACATTCAGTACTTC; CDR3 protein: CASSYAGFAKNIQYF
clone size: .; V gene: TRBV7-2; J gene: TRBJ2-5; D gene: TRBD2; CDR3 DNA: TGTGCCAGCAGCTCCCCGGGAGGGCCGGAGACCCAGTACTTC; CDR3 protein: CASSSPGGPETQYF
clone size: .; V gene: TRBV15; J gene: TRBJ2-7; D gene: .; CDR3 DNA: TGTGCCACCCAAAACGGGTTCTACGAGCAGTACTTC; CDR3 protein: CATQNGFYEQYF
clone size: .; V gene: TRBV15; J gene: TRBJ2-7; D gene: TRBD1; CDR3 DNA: TGTGCCACCAGCGCCTATGGGACAGGGGTTTACGAGCAGTACTTC; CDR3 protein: CATSAYGTGVYEQYF
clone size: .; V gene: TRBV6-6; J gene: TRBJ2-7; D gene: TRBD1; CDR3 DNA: TGTGCCAGCATCACAGGGGACTCCTACGAGCAGTACTTC; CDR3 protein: CASITGDSYEQYF
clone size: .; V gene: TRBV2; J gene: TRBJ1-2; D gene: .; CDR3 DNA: TGTGCCAGCAGCACTCTTGGCAGGGCCGACGGCTACACCTTC; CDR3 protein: CASSTLGRADGYTF
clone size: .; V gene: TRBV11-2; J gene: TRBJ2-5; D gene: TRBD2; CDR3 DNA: TGTGCCAGCAGCTCCGTAGCGGGCGCGAAAGAGACCCAGTACTTC; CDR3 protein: CASSSVAGAKETQYF
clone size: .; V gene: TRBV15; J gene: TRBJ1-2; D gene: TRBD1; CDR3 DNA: TGTGCCACCAGCAGAGGGGGACAGGGCTTTACTGGCTACACCTTC; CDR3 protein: CATSRGGQGFTGYTF
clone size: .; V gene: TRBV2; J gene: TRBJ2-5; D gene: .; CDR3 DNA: TGTGCCAGCAGTGATGTTACGACTCAAGAGACCCAGTACTTC; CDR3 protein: CASSDVTTQETQYF
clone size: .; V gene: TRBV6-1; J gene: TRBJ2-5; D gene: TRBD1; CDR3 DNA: TGTGCCAGCAGGGACAGGGGAAGGGGGCGGGAGACCCAGTACTTC; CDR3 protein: CASRDRGRGRETQYF
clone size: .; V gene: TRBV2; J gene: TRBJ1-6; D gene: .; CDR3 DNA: TGTGCCAGCAGTGGGACAGCGGCAGTTTCACCCCTCCACTTT; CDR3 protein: CASSGTAAVSPLHF
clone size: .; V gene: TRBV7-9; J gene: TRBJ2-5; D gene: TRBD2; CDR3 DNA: TGTGCCAGCAGCTTATCTCTAGCGGGAGTTTTAGAGACCCAGTACTTC; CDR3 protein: CASSLSLAGVLETQYF
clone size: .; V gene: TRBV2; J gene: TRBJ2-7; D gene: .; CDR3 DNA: TGTGCCAGCAGTGCGAGCTTCTCCTACGAGCAGTACTTC; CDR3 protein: CASSASFSYEQYF